The clone carrying this T cell receptor beta chain was seen repeatedly, ten times or more. It was through 5'RACE template switching that TCR cDNA was made, with a universal primer site and UMIs added. TCRdb re-called the 5' RACE reads through MiXCR, storing one row per CDR3 protein. The sample includes around 30,000 distinct CDR3 sequences, 6.6% of them seen just once. The data are from a study of T cells after yellow fever vaccination. Study observations and caveats: Clonotype sharing between CD4 and CD8 compartments was small. Sorted memory subsets on day 0 showed almost all vaccine-responding clonotypes to be undetectable. The bulk population could contribute abundant contaminating clonotypes to FACS-sorted repertoires.

The V gene end was trimmed by 5 bases and the J gene end by 3 bases; junction bases not matched to a gene: 7. The length of the CDR3 is 15 residues. The clonotype was recovered from a man aged 18 to 30 who received the YFV17D yellow fever vaccine. Material: PBMCs, either bulk or a sorted T-cell subset (CD4+, CD8+, memory, or dextramer-sorted; not recorded which), obtained on the day of the first yellow fever vaccination. This rearrangement joins TRBV12-3 or TRBV12-4 to TRBJ1-5; 7 bases line up with TRBD1. The CDR3 region is CASSAPTGNNQPQHF. CDR3 DNA: TGTGCCAGCAGTGCCCCGACAGGGAACAATCAGCCCCAGCATTTT.